The sample holds many counts of the clone carrying this T cell receptor beta chain. Its antigen remains unidentified. Germline V CDR1 and CDR2: SNHLY, FYNNEI. V lost 6 bases to trimming and J lost 7 bases, with 9 bases between them. This CDR3 has 11 residues. Reasons for excluding patients were uncontrolled infection, other autoimmune disease, pregnancy or lactation. Amplification targeted TCR beta CDR3 regions from RNA transcripts. When the TCR CDR3 underwent first-round RT-PCR, the HTBI primer set was used. TCRdb analysed the multiplex PCR reads with MiXCR anew, one entry per CDR3 protein. The table lists around 420,000 distinct CDR3 sequences, roughly 13% of them singletons. The sample is drawn from a study of T cells in Graves' hyperthyroidism and ophthalmopathy. Overall study results and limits: Ophthalmopathy could be told apart from stable hyperthyroidism with a 13 V-J model.

The TCR originated in a woman in her late teens or twenties with Graves' hyperthyroidism. The material sequenced was blood. The chain carries TRBV2 and TRBJ1-1, with no clear D. CDR3 in amino acids: CASREEIEAFF. CDR3 DNA sequence: TGTGCCAGCAGGGAGGAGATTGAAGCTTTCTTT.